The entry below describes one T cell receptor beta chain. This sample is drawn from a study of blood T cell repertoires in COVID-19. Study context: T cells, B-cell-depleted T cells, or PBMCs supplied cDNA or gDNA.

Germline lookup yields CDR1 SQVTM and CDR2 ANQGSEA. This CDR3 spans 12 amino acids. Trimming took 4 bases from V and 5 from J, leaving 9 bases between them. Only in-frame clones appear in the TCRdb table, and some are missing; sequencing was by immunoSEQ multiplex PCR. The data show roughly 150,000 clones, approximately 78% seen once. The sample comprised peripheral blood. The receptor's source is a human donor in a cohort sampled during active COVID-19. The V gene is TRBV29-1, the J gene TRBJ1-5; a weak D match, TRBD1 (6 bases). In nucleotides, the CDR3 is TGCAGCGTTGGAGGGGGGGATCAGCCCCAGCATTTT. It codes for CSVGGGDQPQHF.